These T cell receptor beta chains were read from a single sample in a study of blood T cell repertoires in COVID-19. Clones were read by immunoSEQ multiplex PCR, and TCRdb kept only the in-frame ones, dropping some. The sample has under 55,000 clones, 84% seen once. Source material: peripheral blood. Receptors were obtained from a man between 50 and 59 years old with acute or convalescent COVID-19. The CDR3 runs from the conserved cysteine through the conserved F or W. Each record gives: V gene, clone size, J gene, D gene, CDR3 length, CDR3 protein, CDR3 DNA. A D gene is named only where the DNA matches it firmly. Some rows mark clone size as missing; the rest say once, few, many or name a class of expanded clone.

>TRBV28|NA|TRBJ2-5|TRBD2|15
CASSPRLAGKETQYF
TGTGCCAGCAGTCCCCGGCTAGCGGGGAAAGAGACCCAGTACTTC
>TRBV5-6|NA|TRBJ2-7|TRBD1|16
CASSLAGTVISYEQYF
TGTGCCAGCAGCTTGGCGGGGACAGTAATTTCCTACGAGCAGTACTTC
>TRBV4-2|NA|TRBJ2-7|TRBD2|15
CASSQSGISGGVLYF
TGTGCCAGCAGCCAAAGCGGAATTAGCGGGGGGGTTTTGTACTTC
>TRBV27|NA|TRBJ1-2|TRBD1|15
CASSFMAGGAYGYTF
TGTGCCAGCAGTTTTATGGCAGGGGGAGCCTATGGCTACACCTTC
>TRBV27|NA|TRBJ2-1|TRBD2|16
CASRPPSGRADNEQFF
TGTGCCAGCAGGCCGCCTAGCGGGAGGGCAGACAATGAGCAGTTCTTC
>TRBV11-2|NA|TRBJ1-2|NA|14
CASSLSRGNYGYTF
TGTGCCAGCAGCTTAAGTAGGGGAAACTATGGCTACACCTTC
>TRBV15|NA|TRBJ2-5|NA|18
CATSTRLKTDMYQETQYF
TGTGCCACCAGCACACGACTTAAGACAGATATGTACCAAGAGACCCAGTACTTC
>TRBV29-1|NA|TRBJ1-2|TRBD1|12
CSLDRGDYGYTF
TGCAGCCTTGACAGGGGTGACTATGGCTACACCTTC
>TRBV7-9|NA|TRBJ2-2|TRBD1|19
CASSFNSQGEFLDTGELFF
TGTGCCAGCAGCTTTAACTCACAGGGGGAGTTTTTGGACACCGGGGAGCTGTTTTTT
>TRBV11-2|NA|TRBJ1-5|NA|16
CASSLVSGGRNQPQHF
TGTGCCAGCAGCTTAGTGTCGGGGGGGCGCAATCAGCCCCAGCATTTT
>TRBV25-1|NA|TRBJ2-7|NA|15
CASSESSGVTYEQYF
TGTGCCAGCAGTGAATCATCGGGAGTTACCTACGAGCAGTACTTC
>TRBV3-1/TRBV3-2|NA|TRBJ1-4|NA|12
CASSQRGGKLFF
TGTGCCAGCAGCCAAAGGGGGGGAAAACTGTTTTTT
>TRBV4-2|few|TRBJ1-5|NA|13
CASSQETREPQHF
TGTGCCAGCAGCCAAGAAACTCGTGAGCCCCAGCATTTT
>TRBV13|NA|TRBJ1-1|TRBD1|15
CASSPTGQGNTEAFF
TGTGCCAGCAGCCCTACGGGACAGGGGAACACTGAAGCTTTCTTT
>TRBV7-9|once|TRBJ1-2|TRBD1|14
CASSSAGGAYGYTF
TGTGCCAGCAGTTCAGCAGGGGGCGCCTATGGCTACACCTTC
>TRBV7-8|NA|TRBJ1-3|NA|14
CASSLGGQLDTIYF
TGTGCCAGCAGCTTAGGGGGGCAGCTGGACACCATATATTTT
>TRBV7-8|NA|TRBJ1-2|TRBD1|16
CASSPRTGAANYGYTF
TGTGCCAGCAGCCCTAGGACAGGCGCCGCTAACTATGGCTACACCTTC
>TRBV19|NA|TRBJ1-1|TRBD1|13
CASKQGANTEAFF
TGTGCCAGTAAACAGGGGGCCAACACTGAAGCTTTCTTT
>TRBV11-2|NA|TRBJ2-1|TRBD2|16
CASSFGSGRGRNEQFF
TGTGCCAGCAGCTTCGGTAGCGGGAGAGGTAGGAATGAGCAGTTCTTC
>TRBV7-9|NA|TRBJ2-3|NA|14
CASSLGQGTDTQYF
TGTGCCAGCAGCTTAGGGCAGGGGACAGATACGCAGTATTTT
>TRBV7-3|NA|TRBJ2-3|TRBD2|15
CASSLGGGATDTQYF
TGTGCCAGCAGCTTAGGCGGGGGGGCAACAGATACGCAGTATTTT
>TRBV6-5|NA|TRBJ2-7|TRBD1|12
CAIYRGAYEQYF
TGTGCCATCTACAGGGGGGCCTACGAGCAGTACTTC
>TRBV4-1|NA|TRBJ2-1|TRBD2|14
CASRIAGDINEQFF
TGCGCCAGCAGAATAGCGGGAGATATCAATGAGCAGTTCTTC
>TRBV6-6|once|TRBJ1-1|TRBD1|15
CASSYPGQGNTEAFF
TGTGCCAGCAGCTACCCCGGACAGGGGAACACTGAAGCTTTCTTT
>TRBV19|NA|TRBJ1-6|NA|15
CATTTRESLNSPLHF
TGTGCCACCACGACCCGGGAATCACTAAATTCACCCCTCCACTTT
>TRBV9|NA|TRBJ1-3|TRBD1|17
CASSPRGQDRSGNTIYF
TGTGCCAGCAGCCCGAGGGGGCAGGACCGTTCTGGAAACACCATATATTTT
>TRBV29-1|once|TRBJ1-1|NA|11
CSEKGVGEAFF
TGCAGCGAGAAGGGGGTTGGGGAGGCTTTCTTT
>TRBV6-1|NA|TRBJ1-2|NA|14
CASSEGRIAIGYTF
TGTGCCAGCAGTGAAGGCCGTATCGCTATTGGCTACACCTTC
>TRBV29-1|NA|TRBJ2-1|NA|15
CSVEPTGISYNEQFF
TGCAGCGTTGAACCAACAGGGATATCCTACAATGAGCAGTTCTTC
>TRBV9|NA|TRBJ2-5|TRBD1|14
CASSPGQVTETQYF
TGTGCCAGCAGCCCGGGACAGGTAACAGAGACCCAGTACTTC
>TRBV18|few|TRBJ1-2|NA|16
CASSLDGGREVYGYTF
TGTGCCAGCTCACTGGACGGGGGGCGCGAGGTCTATGGCTACACCTTC
>TRBV11-1|NA|TRBJ2-7|TRBD2|15
CASSLRLAGGDEQYF
TGTGCCAGCAGCTTAAGACTAGCGGGAGGGGACGAGCAGTACTTC
>TRBV9|NA|TRBJ2-3|TRBD1|14
CASSVGQGVDTQYF
TGTGCCAGCAGCGTGGGACAGGGTGTAGATACGCAGTATTTT
>TRBV24-1|NA|TRBJ2-3|NA|12
CATSYRADTQYF
TGTGCCACCAGTTACAGGGCAGATACGCAGTATTTT
>TRBV18|NA|TRBJ1-1|NA|13
CASSQGDGTEAFF
TGTGCCAGCTCACAGGGGGATGGCACTGAAGCTTTCTTT
>TRBV19|NA|TRBJ2-5|TRBD2|14
CASGVAGPIGGKYF
TGTGCCAGTGGAGTAGCGGGTCCAATCGGAGGAAAGTACTTC
>TRBV6-5|NA|TRBJ1-4|NA|14
CASSYGQGNEKLFF
TGTGCCAGCAGTTACGGGCAGGGAAATGAAAAACTGTTTTTT
>TRBV18|NA|TRBJ2-7|TRBD2|13
CASSPTSEREQYF
TGTGCCAGCTCTCCGACTAGCGAGCGCGAGCAGTACTTC
>TRBV5-1|NA|TRBJ2-7|TRBD1|14
CASSSGTGTYEQYF
TGCGCCAGCAGCTCCGGGACAGGGACCTACGAGCAGTACTTC
>TRBV5-1|NA|TRBJ1-3|TRBD1|15
CASSPRTGDGNTIYF
TGCGCCAGCAGCCCCCGGACAGGGGACGGAAACACCATATATTTT
>TRBV18|NA|TRBJ2-4|TRBD1|14
CASSQGASKNIQYF
TGTGCCAGCTCACAGGGGGCGTCCAAAAACATTCAGTACTTC
>TRBV28|NA|TRBJ1-5|NA|14
CASSLPRGNQPQHF
TGTGCCAGCAGTTTACCCAGGGGCAATCAGCCCCAGCATTTT
>TRBV19|NA|TRBJ1-6|NA|14
CASSITGKNSPLHF
TGTGCCAGTAGTATTACAGGAAAAAATTCACCCCTCCACTTT
>TRBV10-3|NA|TRBJ2-6|NA|14
CAISEREGANVLTF
TGTGCCATCAGTGAAAGGGAGGGGGCCAACGTCCTGACTTTC
>TRBV4-1|NA|TRBJ2-4|NA|18
CASSHVISRGRVKNIQYF
TGCGCCAGCAGCCACGTAATTTCGCGGGGTCGAGTTAAAAACATTCAGTACTTC
>TRBV6-5|NA|TRBJ2-7|TRBD1|15
CASSLRGQGTYEQYF
TGTGCCAGCAGCCTCCGTGGACAGGGGACCTACGAGCAGTACTTC
>TRBV5-6|NA|TRBJ2-7|TRBD1|14
CASSPGQAFYEQYF
TGTGCCAGCAGCCCAGGACAGGCGTTCTACGAGCAGTACTTC
>TRBV18|once|TRBJ1-1|TRBD1|14
CASSGQGGNTEAFF
TGTGCCAGCTCAGGACAGGGCGGAAACACTGAAGCTTTCTTT
>TRBV18|NA|TRBJ2-5|TRBD2|15
CASSPSGGPGETQYF
TGTGCCAGCTCCCCCAGCGGGGGGCCTGGGGAGACCCAGTACTTC
>TRBV9|NA|TRBJ2-5|NA|14
CASSVTGSAETQYF
TGTGCCAGCAGCGTTACAGGGAGTGCAGAGACCCAGTACTTC
>TRBV5-1|NA|TRBJ2-1|TRBD1|13
CASSFTGAGEQFF
TGCGCCAGCAGCTTCACAGGGGCTGGGGAGCAGTTCTTC
>TRBV29-1|NA|TRBJ2-5|TRBD1|12
CSVRDSQETQYF
TGCAGCGTTCGGGACAGCCAAGAGACCCAGTACTTC